This is a list of T cell receptor beta chains from one sample in a study of PD-1 blockade in classical Hodgkin lymphoma. The protocol was immunoSEQ multiplex PCR, while the TCRdb copy is restricted to in-frame clones and leaves out a portion. In the table there are more than 70,000 clones, around 90% of which are singletons. Sample: peripheral blood mononuclear cells (PBMCs), taken before the second cycle of nivolumab. All receptors derive from a human donor with classical Hodgkin lymphoma. CDR3s include the opening cysteine and the closing phenylalanine or tryptophan. The D gene is left open where the match is weak. The size field is filled for only some rows; it gives once, few, many or a size class.

>.|TRBV20-1|.|TRBJ1-1
CSARIQVEAFF
TGCAGTGCTAGAATACAAGTTGAAGCTTTCTTT
>.|TRBV4-1|.|TRBJ2-7
CASRRQGGRYEQYF
TGCGCCAGCAGACGACAGGGAGGTCGATACGAGCAGTACTTC
>.|TRBV7-6|.|TRBJ2-7
CASSRREVAYEQYF
TGTGCCAGCAGTCGTAGGGAGGTGGCCTACGAGCAGTACTTC
>.|TRBV27|.|TRBJ1-2
CASSGGIGYTF
TGTGCCAGCAGCGGCGGGATTGGCTACACCTTC
>.|TRBV11-3|.|TRBJ2-7
CASSLGRDNSYEQYF
TGTGCCAGCAGCTTAGGCCGGGACAACTCCTACGAGCAGTACTTC
>.|TRBV9|.|TRBJ1-4
CASSAGSEKLFF
TGTGCCAGCAGCGCCGGGAGCGAAAAACTGTTTTTT
>.|TRBV6-6|.|TRBJ2-6
CASRPGLSSGANVLTF
TGTGCCAGCAGACCGGGACTCTCCTCTGGGGCCAACGTCCTGACTTTC
>once|TRBV27|TRBD1|TRBJ2-5
CASSRDRAGETQYF
TGTGCCAGCAGTCGGGACAGGGCGGGAGAGACCCAGTACTTC
>few|TRBV7-9|TRBD2|TRBJ2-1
CACKREGRNEQFF
TGTGCCTGTAAGCGGGAGGGCCGCAATGAGCAGTTCTTC
>.|TRBV7-9|.|TRBJ2-5
CASSFGAGGEETQYF
TGTGCCAGCAGCTTTGGAGCGGGCGGGGAAGAGACCCAGTACTTC
>.|TRBV15|.|TRBJ1-1
CATSVSDRWNTEAFF
TGTGCCACCAGCGTAAGCGATAGGTGGAACACTGAAGCTTTCTTT
>.|TRBV19|.|TRBJ1-1
CASTPAGTLNTEAFF
TGTGCCAGTACCCCCGCAGGGACCTTGAACACTGAAGCTTTCTTT
>.|TRBV6-6|TRBD1|TRBJ2-7
CASSPVQGPTGEQYF
TGTGCCAGCAGTCCCGTACAGGGGCCTACAGGGGAGCAGTACTTT
>.|TRBV4-2|TRBD1|TRBJ1-2
CASSLSLRGNYGYTF
TGTGCCAGCAGCCTATCCCTCAGGGGGAACTATGGCTACACCTTC
>.|TRBV6-4|TRBD1|TRBJ1-1
CASRAGGSNTEAFF
TGTGCCAGCAGAGCAGGGGGTTCTAACACTGAAGCTTTCTTT
>.|TRBV19|.|TRBJ1-5
CASSIDLGQYSNQPQHF
TGTGCCAGTAGTATAGATTTGGGGCAGTATAGCAATCAGCCCCAGCATTTT
>.|TRBV18|.|TRBJ1-5
CASSQRENQPQHF
TGTGCCAGCTCACAGAGGGAGAATCAGCCCCAGCATTTT
>few|TRBV13|.|TRBJ2-3
CASSSTDTQYF
TGTGCCAGCAGCTCCACAGATACGCAGTATTTT
>.|TRBV19|.|TRBJ1-5
CASREQGFSNQPQHF
TGTGCCAGTAGAGAACAGGGCTTTAGCAATCAGCCCCAGCATTTT
>.|TRBV5-1|TRBD2|TRBJ2-1
CASSRIRLAGDSEQFF
TGCGCCAGCAGCCGGATCCGACTAGCGGGAGATAGTGAGCAGTTCTTC
>once|TRBV7-9|.|TRBJ2-7
CASSPNYEQYF
TGTGCCAGCAGCCCGAACTACGAGCAGTACTTC
>few|TRBV10-2|TRBD2|TRBJ2-1
CASSEGLAGVNEQFF
TGCGCCAGCAGTGAGGGACTAGCAGGGGTCAATGAGCAGTTCTTC
>.|TRBV18|TRBD2|TRBJ2-1
CASSPLAGMVSYNEQFF
TGTGCCAGCTCACCACTAGCGGGAATGGTCTCCTACAATGAGCAGTTCTTC
>.|TRBV6-1|TRBD1|TRBJ1-5
CASVWPGGHQPQHF
TGTGCCAGCGTTTGGCCAGGGGGGCATCAGCCCCAGCATTTT
>.|TRBV5-4|TRBD1|TRBJ2-7
CASRQGNRPSEQYF
TGTGCCAGCAGACAGGGGAATAGGCCCTCCGAGCAGTACTTC
>few|TRBV4-2|TRBD1|TRBJ1-1
CASSHEDRAAFF
TGTGCCAGCAGCCACGAGGACAGGGCGGCTTTCTTT
>.|TRBV27|.|TRBJ2-1
CASRARNEQFF
TGTGCCAGCAGGGCCCGCAATGAGCAGTTCTTC
>.|TRBV29-1|TRBD1|TRBJ1-2
CSVEGRQGIGYTF
TGCAGCGTTGAAGGTCGACAGGGTATCGGCTACACCTTC
>.|TRBV27|TRBD1|TRBJ1-2
CASSPGQGLPYGYTF
TGTGCCAGCAGTCCAGGACAGGGTCTCCCCTATGGCTACACCTTC
>.|TRBV6-1|.|TRBJ1-2
CASSEALPGNDGYTF
TGTGCCAGCAGTGAAGCGCTTCCAGGGAATGATGGCTACACCTTC
>.|TRBV27|.|TRBJ1-2
CASTLRGDGTGYGYTF
TGTGCCAGCACCCTAAGGGGGGATGGGACGGGCTATGGCTACACCTTC
>.|TRBV18|TRBD1|TRBJ1-1
CASSPTRTGTNTEAFF
TGTGCCAGCTCACCTACGCGGACAGGGACGAACACTGAAGCTTTCTTT
>.|TRBV28|.|TRBJ2-7
CASSLSGTTGREQYF
TGTGCCAGCAGTTTATCTGGGACCACCGGCCGGGAGCAGTACTTC